This TCR beta chain was sequenced in a study of blood T cell repertoires in COVID-19. The CDR3 runs to 12 residues. V was clipped by 5 bases and J by 7 bases, with 11 bases between them. Generated by immunoSEQ multiplex PCR, the TCRdb table keeps only in-frame clones and is missing some. Of 200,000 to 300,000 clones listed, about 91% are singletons. The sequenced sample consisted of peripheral blood. V is TRBV12-3 or TRBV12-4 and J is TRBJ1-1; tentative D call: TRBD1 (6 bases). The sequence was obtained from a woman aged 30 to 39 with COVID-19, enrolled during active disease. In nucleotides, the CDR3 is TGTGCCAGCAGTCCCCCGACAGGTGAAGCTTTCTTT. It yields the protein CASSPPTGEAFF.